The sequence of this T cell receptor (beta chain) was determined in a study of shared clonotypes between healthy human individuals. Generated by immunoSEQ multiplex PCR, the TCRdb table keeps only in-frame clones and is missing some. The top ten clones hold roughly 0.13% of a sample with over 2 million clones, roughly 95% of them seen once. Trimming stripped 3 bases from V and 0 bases from J, with 9 bases between. Per germline, CDR1 SGHTA and CDR2 FQGNSA. CDR3 length equals 15 residues. What was sequenced was naive CD4+ T cells sorted from blood. Noted subset: CD45RA+ positively selected. The clonotype originates from a man aged 18 to 29 in good health. The chain combines TRBV7-2 with TRBJ1-5; no reliable D call. CDR3 loop: CASSLQDYSNQPQHF. CDR3 sequence (DNA): TGTGCCAGCAGCTTGCAGGATTATAGCAATCAGCCCCAGCATTTT.